The 32 T cell receptor beta chains in this list originate from one sample, sequenced in a study of OX40 agonist ivuxolimab in advanced cancers. Generated by immunoSEQ multiplex PCR, the TCRdb table keeps only in-frame clones and is missing some. Of tens of thousands of clones detected, about 87% appear once; the ten largest clones hold 0.67%. Sequencing was performed on CD4+ or CD8+ T cells sorted from blood, taken in a trial of the OX40 agonist ivuxolimab. Receptor source: an adult with an advanced solid tumor such as melanoma, head and neck, liver or kidney cancer.

The chain links TRBV5-1 to TRBJ2-7; a possible D gene is TRBD1 (5 bases). The CDR3 covers 14 residues. The germline V and J ends were trimmed by 1 base and 7 bases, with 15 bases remaining between them. Germline lookup yields CDR1 SGHRS and CDR2 YFSETQ. The CDR3 is CASSLSAGMGEQYF. CDR3 in DNA: TGCGCCAGCAGCTTGTCGGCAGGGATGGGAGAGCAGTACTTC.

The chain uses TRBV20-1 and TRBJ1-1; D perhaps matches TRBD1 (5 bases). Trimming removed 3 bases from V and 8 bases from J, with 7 bases in between. Germline values: CDR1 DFQATT, CDR2 SNEGSKA (reference sequence). The CDR3 runs to 10 residues. The CDR3 coding sequence is TGCAGTGCTAGTTGGGACGAAGCTTTCTTT. Amino acid sequence: CSASWDEAFF.

The rearrangement joins TRBV28 to TRBJ1-4; the D gene is possibly TRBD1 (5 bases). This CDR3 region has 12 residues. Trimming took off 8 bases at V and 5 bases at J, with 9 bases between the two ends. Germline V gene lookup returns CDR1 MDHEN and CDR2 SYDVKM. CDR3 nucleotide sequence: TGTGCCAGCCGGACACTCAATGAAAAACTGTTTTTT. Its protein is CASRTLNEKLFF.

The chain recombines TRBV28 with TRBJ1-2; 7 nucleotides line up with TRBD1. V shed 7 bases, J shed 5 bases, and the junction held 4 bases outside the gene matches. CDR3 size: 12 residues. Germline V gene sequence: CDR1 MDHEN, CDR2 SYDVKM. The CDR3 sequence: CASTDRIYGYTF. The CDR3 bases are TGTGCCAGCACGGACAGGATTTATGGCTACACCTTC.

The J gene is TRBJ1-2, the V gene TRBV19; D is ambiguous. V was pared by 3 bases and J by 1 base, with 9 bases between. Per the germline V gene, CDR1 is LNHDA and CDR2 is SQIVND (reference sequence). The length of the CDR3 is 14 residues. The CDR3 nucleotides are TGTGCCAGTAGTATTATGACCGGTAACTATGGCTACACCTTC. Protein product: CASSIMTGNYGYTF.

This chain connects TRBV19 to TRBJ2-4, with D uncertain. CDR3 length equals 14 residues. Deletions cut 0 bases from V and 3 bases from J, with 6 bases between. Germline loops: CDR1 LNHDA, CDR2 SQIVND (reference sequence). The CDR3 nucleotides read TGTGCCAGTAGTATAGAAAACAGCAAAAACATTCAGTACTTC. It codes for CASSIENSKNIQYF.

The CDR3 reads CSVKQGMNTEAFF. CDR3 DNA sequence: TGCAGCGTCAAACAGGGGATGAACACTGAAGCTTTCTTT. This chain uses TRBV29-1 with TRBJ1-1; TRBD1 agrees at 7 bases. Germline CDR1 reads SQVTM; CDR2 reads ANQGSEA. The CDR3 consists of 13 residues. The J segment lost 0 bases and the V segment lost 6 bases, leaving 4 bases of the junction unmatched.

The CDR3 region is CASQYQGRDSYGYTF. The CDR3 coding sequence is TGTGCCAGTCAGTACCAGGGGAGGGACAGCTATGGCTACACCTTC. The chain employs TRBV19 and TRBJ1-2; 7 bases line up with TRBD1. J gave up 4 bases and V 8 bases, and 13 bases lay outside the gene matches. Germline lookup yields CDR1 LNHDA and CDR2 SQIVND (reference sequence). The CDR3 length is 15 residues.

The chain carries TRBV28 and TRBJ1-6; 7 bases are a match to TRBD1. With 6 bases clipped from V and 7 bases from J, the junction kept 3 bases outside the gene matches. The length of the CDR3 is 13 residues. Germline CDR1 MDHEN, CDR2 SYDVKM. DNA of the CDR3: TGTGCCAGCAGCCCGACAGGGAATTCACCCCTCCACTTT. Amino acids: CASSPTGNSPLHF.

This clone was seen once. The chain employs TRBV15 and TRBJ1-1, with TRBD1 matching 8 bases. This CDR3 region has 14 residues. Germline-derived CDR1 and CDR2 are LNHNV and YYDKDF (reference sequence). V trimming: 0 bases; J trimming: 11 bases; junction bases outside the gene matches: 8. The CDR3 sequence: CATSRDPARGRAFF. The CDR3, as DNA: TGTGCCACCAGCAGAGATCCGGCCAGGGGGCGTGCTTTCTTT.

This sequence joins TRBV18 and TRBJ2-5; D not certain. CDR1 is KGHSH and CDR2 is LQKENI in the germline V gene. This CDR3 spans 13 amino acids. Trimming left V 1 base short and J 3 bases short, with 6 bases between. CDR3 residues: CASSPQLEETQYF. The CDR3 nucleotides read TGTGCCAGCTCACCACAACTGGAAGAGACCCAGTACTTC. Looking up the rest from reference TRBV18 and TRBJ2-5 gives the full variable domain: NAGVMQNPRHLVRRRGQEARLRCSPMKGHSHVYWYRQLPEEGLKFMVYLQKENIIDESGMPKERFSAEFPKEGPSILRIQQVVRGDSAAYFCASSPQLEETQYFGPGTRLLVL.

The rearrangement links TRBV2 to TRBJ1-2, with 9 bases aligning to TRBD1. Germline assignment: CDR1 SNHLY and CDR2 FYNNEI. The V and J ends lost 4 bases and 0 bases, in that order; junction bases with no gene match: 3. There are 15 residues in the CDR3. In nucleotides, the CDR3 is TGTGCCAGCAGTGCCCGGGACAGGGCTAACTATGGCTACACCTTC. It specifies CASSARDRANYGYTF. Full variable domain (remainder filled in from reference TRBV2 and TRBJ1-2): EPEVTQTPSHQVTQMGQEVILRCVPISNHLYFYWYRQILGQKVEFLVSFYNNEISEKSEIFDDQFSVERPDGSNFTLKIRSTKLEDSAMYFCASSARDRANYGYTFGSGTRLTVV.

The V gene is TRBV5-1, the J gene TRBJ2-1; TRBD2 agrees at 12 bases. Trimming cost V 1 base and J 0 bases; bases outside gene matches: 8. Germline-derived CDR1 and CDR2 are SGHRS and YFSETQ. CDR3 length equals 19 residues. The CDR3 here is CASSLLGTSGQSSYNEQFF. The CDR3 DNA reads TGCGCCAGCAGCTTGCTTGGGACTAGCGGGCAGAGCTCCTACAATGAGCAGTTCTTC.

The chain is built from TRBV15 and TRBJ1-4, with TRBD1 as a possible D gene (6 bases). The CDR3 sequence is 16 residues long. The ends were cut back, 2 bases at V and 8 bases at J, with 18 bases in the middle. The germline V gene has CDR1 LNHNV and CDR2 YYDKDF (reference sequence). CDR3 DNA sequence: TGTGCCACCAGCAGATCTACAGGGAGTTTGTTGGAAAAACTGTTTTTT. Protein: CATSRSTGSLLEKLFF.

The rearrangement uses TRBV2 and TRBJ1-4; 7 bases map to TRBD1. The germline V gene encodes CDR1 SNHLY and CDR2 FYNNEI. Unmatched junction bases numbered 9, after V lost 2 bases and J lost 6 bases. The CDR3 covers 16 residues. CDR3: CASSERWRGRDEKLFF. DNA for the CDR3: TGTGCCAGCAGTGAAAGGTGGAGGGGGCGCGATGAAAAACTGTTTTTT.

This sequence joins TRBV11-2 and TRBJ1-1; D gene ambiguous. Trimming left V 5 bases short and J 1 base short, with 11 bases between. The CDR3 is made up of 14 amino acids. CDR1 and CDR2 from the germline V gene are SGHAT and FQNNGV. CDR3 coding DNA: TGTGCCAGCAGCCCGGGAGGGCCGAACACTGAAGCTTTCTTT. This encodes CASSPGGPNTEAFF.

V gene TRBV9 combines with J gene TRBJ2-3; 15 bases are shared with TRBD2. The germline CDR1 and CDR2 sequences are SGDLS and YYNGEE. V gave up 4 bases and J gave up 0 bases; unmatched junction bases: 6. The CDR3 has 18 residues. The CDR3, as DNA: TGTGCCAGCAGCCGAGGACTAGCGGGAGGGACTAGCACAGATACGCAGTATTTT. This sequence encodes CASSRGLAGGTSTDTQYF. Based on the CDR3 plus reference TRBV9 and TRBJ2-3, the full variable domain is DSGVTQTPKHLITATGQRVTLRCSPRSGDLSVYWYQQSLDQGLQFLIQYYNGEERAKGNILERFSAQQFPDLHSELNLSSLELGDSALYFCASSRGLAGGTSTDTQYFGPGTRLTVL.

J is TRBJ2-3 and V is TRBV27, with unresolved D. Trimming took 7 bases from V and 0 from J, leaving 14 bases between them. The CDR3 spans 15 residues. CDR1 and CDR2 (germline): MNHEY, SMNVEV (reference sequence). The CDR3 is CASTQRGSSTDTQYF. In DNA form, the CDR3 reads TGTGCCAGCACCCAGAGAGGCAGTAGCACAGATACGCAGTATTTT.

The V gene is TRBV7-9, the J gene TRBJ2-3; TRBD2 matches at 9 bases. The junction had 6 bases not matched to a gene; V was cut back by 1 base and J by 4 bases. Germline V lookup: CDR1 SEHNR, CDR2 FQNEAQ (reference sequence). The CDR3 length is 16 residues. The CDR3 sequence: CASSLVLAGDSDTQYF. Written as DNA, the CDR3 is TGTGCCAGCAGCTTAGTTTTAGCGGGAGACTCAGATACGCAGTATTTT.

This chain joins TRBV28 and TRBJ1-2; the D is unclear. From germline, CDR1 is MDHEN and CDR2 SYDVKM. This CDR3 region has 14 residues. V gave up 6 bases and J gave up 4 bases, with 15 bases separating them. The CDR3, as DNA: TGTGCCAGCAGGTTGACTAGGATGCTCTATGGCTACACCTTC. Translation: CASRLTRMLYGYTF.

The chain joins TRBV6-5 to TRBJ1-2; 7 nucleotides align to TRBD1. V dropped 4 bases and J dropped 4; count of bases not matched to a gene: 0. Germline CDR1 MNHEY, CDR2 SVGAGI. The length of the CDR3 is 12 residues. CDR3 DNA: TGTGCCAGCAGTTGGGACAGCTATGGCTACACCTTC. Translating gives CASSWDSYGYTF.

The chain has TRBV29-1 and TRBJ2-3; 10 positions agree with TRBD1. V lost 6 bases to trimming and J lost 9 bases; unmatched junction nucleotides: 12. Germline V gene data show CDR1 as SQVTM and CDR2 as ANQGSEA. The CDR3 spans 14 residues. CDR3 nucleotide sequence: TGCAGCGTCCCGGACAGGGGGTCCCAGAGAACGCAGTATTTT. Translated, it gives CSVPDRGSQRTQYF.

V and J are TRBV5-1 and TRBJ1-5; D might be TRBD1 (5 bases). Germline CDR1 SGHRS, CDR2 YFSETQ. CDR3 length: 15 amino acids. V was trimmed by 0 bases and J by 0 bases, leaving 7 bases between them. The DNA of the CDR3 is TGCGCCAGCAGCTTGGGGGGGAATAGCAATCAGCCCCAGCATTTT. It specifies CASSLGGNSNQPQHF.

V usage is TRBV19 and J usage is TRBJ2-1, with 9 nucleotides matching TRBD2. There are 15 residues in the CDR3. The germline V gene has CDR1 LNHDA and CDR2 SQIVND (reference sequence). J gave up 6 bases and V 7 bases, and 10 bases lay outside the gene matches. The DNA of the CDR3 is TGTGCCAGTAACTCCAACGGACTAGCGACCAATGAGCAGTTCTTC. Its translation is CASNSNGLATNEQFF. The entire variable domain, with the rest obtained from reference TRBV19 and TRBJ2-1, is as follows: DGGITQSPKYLFRKEGQNVTLSCEQNLNHDAMYWYRQDPGQGLRLIYYSQIVNDFQKGDIAEGYSVSREKKESFPLTVTSAQKNPTAFYLCASNSNGLATNEQFFGPGTRLTVL.

This sequence joins TRBV18 and TRBJ2-1, with 9 nucleotides matching TRBD2. Germline values: CDR1 KGHSH, CDR2 LQKENI. The CDR3 has 15 residues. With V trimmed by 0 bases and J by 8 bases, 5 bases remained unmatched. In nucleotides, the CDR3 is TGTGCCAGCTCACCACCGTCTAGCGGGAACGATGAGCAGTTCTTC. Translated, it gives CASSPPSSGNDEQFF.

Here the CDR3 reads CASSQDFVGRASDTQYF. The CDR3 DNA follows: TGCGCCAGCAGCCAAGATTTCGTGGGGAGAGCTTCCGATACGCAGTATTTT. The gene calls are TRBV4-1 and TRBJ2-3; D possibly corresponds to TRBD2 (5 bases). Germline V gene lookup returns CDR1 MGHRA and CDR2 YSYEKL. This CDR3 has 17 amino acids. V lost 0 bases, J lost 6 bases, and 19 bases lay in between.

V gene TRBV7-9 combines with J gene TRBJ2-7, with D tentatively TRBD1 (5 bases). The CDR3 contains 15 residues. With 3 bases removed from V and 2 bases from J, the gap between germline ends came to 14 bases. Germline assignment: CDR1 SEHNR and CDR2 FQNEAQ (reference sequence). The DNA for the CDR3 is TGTGCCAGCAGCTTCGATACAGGTTATACCTACGAGCAGTACTTC. The encoded protein is CASSFDTGYTYEQYF.

CDR3 nucleotides: TGTGCCAGTAGTATCAAGTCACTCGGGGAGCAGTTCTTC. Its protein product is CASSIKSLGEQFF. This chain links TRBV19 with TRBJ2-1; D not certain. Trimming cost V 3 bases and J 10 bases, with 13 bases left between them. CDR1 and CDR2 (germline): LNHDA, SQIVND (reference sequence). The CDR3 runs to 13 residues. Supplemented by reference TRBV19 and TRBJ2-1, the full variable domain reads DGGITQSPKYLFRKEGQNVTLSCEQNLNHDAMYWYRQDPGQGLRLIYYSQIVNDFQKGDIAEGYSVSREKKESFPLTVTSAQKNPTAFYLCASSIKSLGEQFFGPGTRLTVL.

The chain joins TRBV9 to TRBJ2-1; the match to TRBD2 covers 14 bases. The junction had 13 bases not matched to a gene; V was cut back by 3 bases and J by 8 bases. CDR3 size: 18 residues. Germline CDR1 reads SGDLS; CDR2 reads YYNGEE. CDR3 sequence reads: CASSAGLAGVGSGDEQFF. Here the CDR3 DNA reads TGTGCCAGCAGCGCGGGACTAGCGGGAGTGGGGAGTGGGGATGAGCAGTTCTTC.

The chain is built from TRBV7-9 and TRBJ2-1, with no clear D. CDR3 length equals 15 residues. Germline CDR1 reads SEHNR; CDR2 reads FQNEAQ (reference sequence). V was trimmed by 1 base and J by 6 bases, leaving 13 bases between them. In nucleotides, the CDR3 is TGTGCCAGCAGCTTAGGCGGCTATCCGGGCAATGAGCAGTTCTTC. Residues: CASSLGGYPGNEQFF.

The gene calls are TRBV18 and TRBJ2-1; weak D call: TRBD2 (6 bases). This CDR3 is 14 amino acids long. Trimming removed 3 bases from V and 7 bases from J, with 13 bases in between. CDR1 is KGHSH and CDR2 is LQKENI in the germline V gene. CDR3 nucleotide sequence: TGTGCCAGCTCACCTCAAACAGGAGGGAATGAGCAGTTCTTC. It translates to CASSPQTGGNEQFF.

The J gene is TRBJ2-7, the V gene TRBV27; either TRBD1 or TRBD2 may supply D (6 bases each). The V and J ends lost 2 bases and 3 bases respectively, with 20 bases between them. CDR1 and CDR2 (germline): MNHEY, SMNVEV (reference sequence). The CDR3 totals 17 residues. DNA for the CDR3: TGTGCCAGCAGTTTAATCTATAGGGGGGCTCCCATCTACGAGCAGTACTTC. Encoded protein: CASSLIYRGAPIYEQYF.